This TCR beta chain was captured in a study of blood T cell repertoires in COVID-19. Using immunoSEQ multiplex PCR, the repertoire was profiled, and TCRdb retains in-frame clones only, with some absent. This table holds about 480,000 clones, 89% found once. Germline CDR1 and CDR2: LNHDA and SQIVND (reference sequence). The V and J ends lost 4 bases and 2 bases respectively, with 21 bases between them. There are 18 residues in the CDR3. The specimen was peripheral blood. The J gene is TRBJ2-1, the V gene TRBV19; D might be TRBD2 (6 bases). The sequence was collected from a man between 18 and 29 years old with COVID-19, enrolled during active disease. The DNA of the CDR3 is TGTGCCAGTAGTAAAGGGACTCTCGCAGGTTTTACCTACAATGAGCAGTTCTTC. It codes for CASSKGTLAGFTYNEQFF.